A single sample gave rise to the 20 T cell receptor beta chains below, sequenced in a study of type 1 and type 2 diabetes patients. PCR was run on genomic DNA. A primer set of 30 forward and 13 reverse primers amplified the CDR3. TCRdb independently ran MiXCR on the multiplex PCR reads; one entry per CDR3 protein. The sample has around 300,000 distinct CDR3 sequences, roughly 44% seen once. Sequencing input: peripheral blood mononuclear cells (PBMCs). The receptors here all came from a man in his late teens or twenties with type 2 diabetes.

The genes are TRBV10-3 and TRBJ2-1, with D possibly TRBD2 on 6 matching bases. Germline loops: CDR1 ENHRY, CDR2 SYGVKD. V was clipped by 3 bases and J by 6 bases, with 9 bases between them. CDR3 length: 13 residues. The CDR3 reads CAISDSEGNEQFF. CDR3 nucleotides: TGTGCCATCAGTGATTCGGAGGGCAATGAGCAGTTCTTC.

This clonotype was seen a few times. This sequence joins TRBV4-1 and TRBJ2-5; TRBD2 is a possible D gene (6 bases). CDR1 and CDR2 from the germline V gene are MGHRA and YSYEKL. V lost 2 bases and J lost 5, with 15 bases in between. The CDR3 contains 15 residues. CDR3 nucleotide sequence: TGCGCCAGCAGCCAATTAGCGGCCTCCGTGGAGACCCAGTACTTC. Its translation: CASSQLAASVETQYF.

This clonotype was picked up one time. V gene TRBV4-3 combines with J gene TRBJ2-7; D may be TRBD1 (6 bases). Germline CDR1 LGHNA, CDR2 YSLEER. The CDR3 totals 14 residues. V lost 5 bases, J lost 0 bases, and 11 bases lay in between. The CDR3 region is CASSYRDTSYEQYF. The DNA of the CDR3 is TGCGCCAGCAGCTACCGGGACACCTCCTACGAGCAGTACTTC.

The V call is TRBV30, the J call TRBJ1-1; TRBD1 is a possible D gene (6 bases). The CDR3 totals 13 residues. Germline CDR1 is GTSNPN and CDR2 is SVGIG (reference sequence). Trimming pared 3 bases from V and 3 bases from J, leaving 11 bases between. For the CDR3, the DNA is TGTGCCTGGAGCCCCGAGGGGGACACTGAAGCTTTCTTT. Translation gives CAWSPEGDTEAFF.

V is TRBV20-1 and J is TRBJ2-5; 10 nucleotides match TRBD2. Trimming removed 3 bases from V and 5 bases from J; junction bases left unmatched: 9. CDR3 length: 15 amino acids. CDR1 DFQATT and CDR2 SNEGSKA come from the germline V gene (reference sequence). CDR3 in amino acids: CSASWLAGAGETQYF. The CDR3 region has the DNA TGCAGTGCTAGCTGGCTAGCGGGGGCGGGGGAGACCCAGTACTTC.

This clonotype was recorded a few times. The chain joins TRBV27 to TRBJ1-2; 7 nucleotides match TRBD1. The V gene's germline CDR1 is MNHEY and CDR2 SMNVEV (reference sequence). The V segment lost 4 bases and the J segment 6 bases; nucleotides outside the gene matches: 11. This CDR3 contains 15 residues. The CDR3 DNA reads TGTGCCAGCAGTTACAAACAGGGGACACTGGATGGCTACACCTTC. It is translated as CASSYKQGTLDGYTF.

The chain employs TRBV5-1 and TRBJ2-7, with D unclear. The CDR3 spans 15 residues. Trimming stripped 1 base from V and 3 bases from J, with 14 bases between. CDR1 and CDR2 (germline): SGHRS, YFSETQ. CDR3: CASSLLSSAFYEQYF. As DNA, the CDR3 is TGCGCCAGCAGCTTGTTGTCCAGTGCGTTCTACGAGCAGTACTTC.

This chain connects TRBV19 to TRBJ2-2; D is ambiguous. The V end was cut by 8 bases, the J end by 4 bases, with 17 bases between. The CDR3 covers 15 residues. Germline V gene data show CDR1 as LNHDA and CDR2 as SQIVND (reference sequence). This CDR3 reads CASSFLKKGTGELFF. The CDR3 region has the DNA TGTGCCAGTTCCTTCCTTAAGAAAGGCACCGGGGAGCTGTTTTTT.

The sample holds a few counts of this clonotype. The V gene is TRBV24-1, the J gene TRBJ2-7, with D unclear. The CDR3 has 12 amino acids. The germline V gene encodes CDR1 KGHDR and CDR2 SFDVKD. The V and J ends lost 10 bases and 4 bases respectively, with 13 bases between them. CDR3 sequence: CATGRTAYEQYF. CDR3 nucleotides: TGTGCCACAGGTCGAACAGCGTACGAGCAGTACTTC.

This chain links TRBV27 with TRBJ1-3; D might be TRBD1 (5 bases). Trimming left V 1 base short and J 3 bases short, with 10 bases between. Germline CDR1 MNHEY, CDR2 SMNVEV (reference sequence). CDR3 length: 15 amino acids. For the CDR3, the DNA is TGTGCCAGCAGTTTATTGGCGGGACTTGGAAACACCATATATTTT. Translated, it gives CASSLLAGLGNTIYF.

This clonotype was seen only a few times. This chain connects TRBV6-5 to TRBJ1-2, with a weak D call TRBD1 (6 bases). In germline, CDR1 is MNHEY, CDR2 SVGAGI. The V end lost 2 bases, the J end lost 2 bases, and 15 bases lay between the germline ends. The length of the CDR3 is 16 residues. CDR3 loop: CASSYGQGRGNYGYTF. The CDR3 DNA reads TGTGCCAGCAGTTACGGCCAGGGGAGGGGCAACTATGGCTACACCTTC.

This clonotype has a handful of counts. The CDR3 protein is CASSYLGSSYNEQFF. As DNA, the CDR3 is TGTGCCAGCTCATACCTCGGGAGCTCCTACAATGAGCAGTTCTTC. This chain connects TRBV19 to TRBJ2-1; D perhaps matches TRBD2 (6 bases). CDR3 length: 15 amino acids. Germline-derived CDR1 and CDR2 are LNHDA and SQIVND (reference sequence). Trimming removed 9 bases from V and 0 bases from J, with 15 bases in between.

This clonotype turned up a few times. V gene TRBV11-2 combines with J gene TRBJ2-3, with D unresolved. The CDR3 length is 13 residues. Germline V gives CDR1 SGHAT, CDR2 FQNNGV. With 0 bases removed from V and 4 bases from J, the gap between germline ends came to 5 bases. The CDR3 protein is CASSLDRSDTQYF. CDR3 DNA: TGTGCCAGCAGCTTAGATCGATCAGATACGCAGTATTTT.

Only a few counts were recorded for this clonotype. The gene calls are TRBV30 and TRBJ2-1, with a possible D match to TRBD2 (5 bases). This CDR3 is built from 12 residues. With 0 bases removed from V and 9 bases from J, the gap between germline ends came to 9 bases. Germline loops: CDR1 GTSNPN, CDR2 SVGIG (reference sequence). The CDR3 sequence: CAWSVGLFEQFF. The CDR3 nucleotides read TGTGCCTGGAGTGTCGGACTGTTTGAGCAGTTCTTC.

This rearrangement joins TRBV4-1 to TRBJ2-2; 9 positions agree with TRBD2. CDR1 MGHRA and CDR2 YSYEKL come from the germline V gene. The CDR3 contains 18 residues. Trimming took 4 bases from V and 3 from J; bases not matched to a gene: 12. CDR3 loop: CASSPGGGRAFDTGELFF. CDR3 nucleotides: TGCGCCAGCAGCCCAGGTGGCGGGAGGGCCTTCGACACCGGGGAGCTGTTTTTT.

The V gene is TRBV19, the J gene TRBJ1-5; D is ambiguous. Germline loops: CDR1 LNHDA, CDR2 SQIVND (reference sequence). The CDR3 runs to 15 residues. V lost 7 bases and J lost 1, with 14 bases in between. The CDR3 reads CASTFAVQSNQPQHF. CDR3 bases: TGTGCCAGTACATTCGCGGTCCAGAGCAATCAGCCCCAGCATTTT.

V gene TRBV5-1 combines with J gene TRBJ2-7; D not resolved. The CDR3 has 12 amino acids. CDR1 is SGHRS, CDR2 YFSETQ, per germline. V lost 4 bases and J lost 3, with 8 bases in between. This CDR3 is CASSPQDYEQYF. The DNA of the CDR3 is TGCGCCAGCAGCCCGCAGGACTACGAGCAGTACTTC.

Only one count was recorded for this clonotype. V and J are TRBV12-3 or TRBV12-4 and TRBJ2-5; TRBD1 agrees at 9 bases. The CDR3 spans 15 residues. The V gene end was trimmed by 4 bases and the J gene end by 2 bases; junction bases not matched to a gene: 5. CDR3 bases: TGTGCCAGCAGTTACACAGGGGGCTTACAAGAGACCCAGTACTTC. This encodes CASSYTGGLQETQYF.

CDR3 nucleotides: TGTGCCAGCACCCCAACACAGGGTCCGGGACGGGGGGACGTTTCCTACGAGCAGTACTTC. Translated: CASTPTQGPGRGDVSYEQYF. The genes are TRBV2 and TRBJ2-7; possible D gene TRBD2, 7 bases. CDR3 length: 20 residues. V dropped 7 bases and J dropped 1 base, with 32 bases sitting between them. CDR1 and CDR2 (germline): SNHLY, FYNNEI.

The chain recombines TRBV27 with TRBJ1-1, with 7 bases matching TRBD1. With 1 base clipped from V and 3 bases from J, the junction kept 5 bases outside the gene matches. The germline gives CDR1 MNHEY, CDR2 SMNVEV (reference sequence). This CDR3 comprises 15 residues. Written as DNA, the CDR3 is TGTGCCAGCAGTTTATTATGGGACAGCTACACTGAAGCTTTCTTT. Protein product: CASSLLWDSYTEAFF.